One sample yielded the 10 T cell receptor beta chains listed below, sequenced in a study of shared clonotypes between healthy human individuals. Using immunoSEQ multiplex PCR, the repertoire was profiled, and TCRdb retains in-frame clones only, with some absent. The sample carries 2 million to 3 million clones, over 85% recorded once. Sequences were obtained from naive CD4+ T cells from PBMCs. Subset of the sample: CD45RA+ positively selected. These receptors were collected from a man between 18 and 35 years old in good health. Some clones in this sample may be carry-over from other donors' samples.

This sequence joins TRBV11-2 and TRBJ1-1, with D maybe TRBD1 (6 bases). Germline V lookup: CDR1 SGHAT, CDR2 FQNNGV. With 5 bases removed from V and 9 bases from J, the gap between germline ends came to 10 bases. This CDR3 has 11 amino acids. The CDR3 bases are TGTGCCAGCAGCCCCAGGGGTAAAGCTTTCTTT. It encodes CASSPRGKAFF.

The chain recombines TRBV19 with TRBJ1-5; no clear D. V lost 6 bases and J 1 base, leaving 10 bases between the germline ends. The CDR3 length is 14 residues. The germline gives CDR1 LNHDA, CDR2 SQIVND (reference sequence). CDR3: CASRVWNSNQPQHF. DNA of the CDR3: TGTGCCAGTAGAGTATGGAACAGCAATCAGCCCCAGCATTTT.

For this clone: Other DNA sequences in this sample translate to the same CDR3. The gene calls are TRBV7-9 and TRBJ2-3, with D unresolved. The CDR3 totals 12 residues. Per germline, CDR1 SEHNR and CDR2 FQNEAQ (reference sequence). V was shortened by 1 base and J by 6 bases, with 5 bases between the two germline ends. Here the CDR3 reads CASSLVGDTQYF. In nucleotides, the CDR3 is TGTGCCAGCAGCTTAGTTGGGGATACGCAGTATTTT.

This rearrangement joins TRBV29-1 to TRBJ1-1; 9 positions agree with TRBD1. CDR1 is SQVTM, CDR2 ANQGSEA, per germline. V was pared by 7 bases and J by 11 bases, with 8 bases of the junction left unmatched. The CDR3 runs to 11 residues. The DNA of the CDR3 is TGCAGCGGAACAGGGGGCTCATCGGCTTTCTTT. Its translation is CSGTGGSSAFF.

This rearrangement joins TRBV28 to TRBJ2-7; D perhaps matches TRBD1 (6 bases). This CDR3 has 15 residues. V lost 5 bases to trimming and J lost 4 bases, with 18 bases between them. Germline CDR1 MDHEN, CDR2 SYDVKM. Here the CDR3 DNA reads TGTGCCAGCAGTCCTACAGGGAAGGGTACTTACGAGCAGTACTTC. Its translation: CASSPTGKGTYEQYF.

The chain joins TRBV11-2 to TRBJ2-1, with D perhaps TRBD1 (6 bases). The CDR3 is 15 amino acids. Germline lookup yields CDR1 SGHAT and CDR2 FQNNGV. With 3 bases removed from V and 7 bases from J, the gap between germline ends came to 16 bases. CDR3 nucleotide sequence: TGTGCCAGCAGCTTTGGCACAGGGAAGTTTAATGAGCAGTTCTTC. Residues: CASSFGTGKFNEQFF.

The V gene is TRBV5-4, the J gene TRBJ1-2, with D perhaps matching TRBD1 (6 bases). V was cut by 4 bases and J by 4 bases, with 20 bases left in between. Looked up from germline, CDR1 is SGHNT and CDR2 is YYREEE (reference sequence). The CDR3 is 16 residues long. The CDR3 region has the DNA TGTGCCAGCAGCCCTCAGCGGGGGGCATCGTCCTATGGCTACACCTTC. It codes for CASSPQRGASSYGYTF.

About this clone: This CDR3 is also generated by other DNA sequences in the sample. The chain carries TRBV7-9 and TRBJ1-3; maybe TRBD1 (5 bases). Germline CDR1 reads SEHNR; CDR2 reads FQNEAQ (reference sequence). This CDR3 spans 14 amino acids. Trimming shortened V by 3 bases and J by 1 base, and 7 bases separated the two germline ends. This chain's CDR3 is CASSLQGSGNTIYF. CDR3 sequence (DNA): TGTGCCAGCAGCTTGCAGGGTTCTGGAAACACCATATATTTT.

The genes are TRBV9 and TRBJ2-3; 11 nucleotides line up with TRBD1. The CDR3 covers 18 residues. V was clipped by 4 bases and J by 4 bases; unmatched bases: 14. Germline-derived CDR1 and CDR2 are SGDLS and YYNGEE. CDR3 loop: CASSLKGKGQGAADTQYF. The CDR3 DNA sequence: TGTGCCAGCAGCCTAAAGGGTAAAGGACAGGGGGCCGCAGATACGCAGTATTTT.

This clone was found a few times. In the same sample, other DNA sequences code for this CDR3. This chain connects TRBV18 to TRBJ2-5; no clear D gene. There are 13 residues in the CDR3. The germline gives CDR1 KGHSH, CDR2 LQKENI. Between the trimmed V and J ends, which lost 1 base and 2 bases, there was a span of 5 bases. Written as DNA, the CDR3 is TGTGCCAGCTCACCACTCGGGCAAGAGACCCAGTACTTC. The encoded protein is CASSPLGQETQYF.